This record looks at one TCR beta chain sequence and its context. The sample originates from a study of blood T cell repertoires in COVID-19. The wider study: Specimens from acute and convalescent COVID-19 originated in the United States, Italy and Spain. The cDNA or gDNA used as material had been derived from T cells, B-cell-depleted T cells, or PBMCs.

Original processing notes: Cell counts per sample came from amplifying reference gene primers. TCRdb's copy holds only in-frame clones and misses some; the assay was immunoSEQ multiplex PCR. That table supplies the V and J calls and clone size; D and trimming were determined from the DNA. The sample holds 76,000 or so clones, roughly nine tenths seen once. This CDR3 has 17 amino acids. The V segment lost 1 base and the J segment 2 bases; nucleotides outside the gene matches: 8. Germline lookup yields CDR1 MNHEY and CDR2 SMNVEV (reference sequence). The V gene is TRBV27, the J gene TRBJ2-3; 8 bases map to TRBD1. Sequenced sample: peripheral blood. The receptor was derived from a man at least 80 years old in a cohort sampled during active COVID-19. Written as DNA, the CDR3 is TGTGCCAGCAGTTTATTAAGGACAGGGTCCCTCACAGATACGCAGTATTTT. It encodes CASSLLRTGSLTDTQYF.